Below, 5 T cell receptor beta chains from the same sample are listed, as sequenced in a study of tumor and adjacent non-tumor tissue in lung cancer. Three rounds of nested PCR, following a modified ARM-PCR protocol, produced the TCRbeta library. TCRdb independently ran MiXCR on the multiplex PCR reads; one entry per CDR3 protein. The table has approximately 68,000 distinct CDR3 sequences, around 78% seen once. The template was RNA from unsorted bulk tissue. The sequenced sample consisted of lung tumor tissue. Every receptor here comes from a man aged 60-69 years with non-small cell lung cancer.

The J gene is TRBJ2-5, the V gene TRBV14; 12 nucleotides match TRBD2. The CDR3 extends over 18 amino acids. The V segment lost 5 bases and the J segment 7 bases; nucleotides outside the gene matches: 17. Germline CDR1 is SGHDN and CDR2 is FVKESK. CDR3 in DNA: TGTGCCAGCAGCGTGTCCTTCAGGACTAGCGGGACCGGAGCGACCCAGTACTTC. Protein product: CASSVSFRTSGTGATQYF.

A note on this clonotype: This CDR3 fails to terminate in the conserved phenylalanine or tryptophan, so it likely reflects a read error. The gene calls are TRBV20-1 and TRBJ2-7; the D gene is possibly TRBD1 (5 bases). CDR3 length equals 13 residues. In germline, CDR1 is DFQATT, CDR2 SNEGSKA (reference sequence). CDR3 sequence (DNA): TGCAGTGCAAGAGACGAACAGGCCTACGAGCAGTACATC. Translated: CSARDEQAYEQYI.

The genes are TRBV14 and TRBJ2-1; 9 bases line up with TRBD2. The germline V gene has CDR1 SGHDN and CDR2 FVKESK. The CDR3 is 16 residues long. Trimming removed 4 bases from V and 8 bases from J; junction bases left unmatched: 12. CDR3 sequence reads: CASSREPLAGSYEQFF. The CDR3 DNA reads TGTGCCAGCAGCCGAGAACCCCTAGCGGGATCGTATGAGCAGTTCTTC.

Comment on this clonotype: The conserved final phenylalanine or tryptophan is absent from the CDR3, which likely points to a read error. V and J are TRBV29-1 and TRBJ2-2; 10 bases agree with TRBD2. This CDR3 has 14 amino acids. Germline-derived CDR1 and CDR2 are SQVTM and ANQGSEA. CDR3 sequence: CSVVGLANTRELFS. DNA of the CDR3: TGCAGCGTTGTGGGACTAGCGAACACCAGGGAGCTGTTTTCT.

The chain couples TRBV29-1 to TRBJ2-1; D might be TRBD2 (5 bases). Looked up from germline, CDR1 is SQVTM and CDR2 is ANQGSEA. The V end was cut by 3 bases, the J end by 4 bases, with 19 bases between. The CDR3 runs 16 residues. This CDR3 is CSVDGPTNDPYNEQFF. The CDR3 nucleotides are TGCAGCGTTGATGGGCCGACTAACGATCCGTACAATGAGCAGTTCTTC.